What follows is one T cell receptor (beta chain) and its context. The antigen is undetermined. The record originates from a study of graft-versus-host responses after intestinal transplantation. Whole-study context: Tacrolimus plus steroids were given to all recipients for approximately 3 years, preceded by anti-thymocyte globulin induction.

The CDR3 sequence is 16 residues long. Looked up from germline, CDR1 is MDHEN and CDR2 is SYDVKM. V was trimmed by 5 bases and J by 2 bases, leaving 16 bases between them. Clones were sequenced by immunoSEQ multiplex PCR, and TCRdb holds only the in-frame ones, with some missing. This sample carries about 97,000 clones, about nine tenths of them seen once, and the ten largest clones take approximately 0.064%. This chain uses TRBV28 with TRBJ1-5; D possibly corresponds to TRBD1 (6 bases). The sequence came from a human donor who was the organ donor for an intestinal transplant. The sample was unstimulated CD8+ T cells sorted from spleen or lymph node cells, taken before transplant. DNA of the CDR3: TGTGCCAGCAGTGCCTTTTTGTCAGGGGGCAATCAGCCCCAGCATTTT. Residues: CASSAFLSGGNQPQHF.